The TCR beta chain described here comes from a study of Graves' ophthalmopathy and Graves' hyperthyroidism. The CDR3 spans 14 residues. The germline CDR1 and CDR2 sequences are GTSNPN and SVGIG (reference sequence). Enrollment excluded any patients with other autoimmune diseases, uncontrolled infections, pregnancy or lactation. Clinical symptoms, serum thyroxine, TRAb, thyroid ultrasound and orbital computed tomography were relied on for diagnosis. RNA transcripts were the template, and TCR beta CDR3 regions were amplified from them. First-round RT-PCR employed HTBI primers, with a second-round multiplex PCR after it. One entry per CDR3 protein results from TCRdb running MiXCR on the multiplex PCR reads. The sample contains over 450,000 distinct CDR3 sequences, 13% to 15% of which appear only once.

This chain uses TRBV30 with TRBJ2-5; 9 positions agree with TRBD2. The J call may be mistaken, given a closer DNA end match to TRBJ2-1. Specimen: blood. This clonotype was sampled from a woman aged 30 to 39 with Graves' ophthalmopathy. CDR3 nucleotides: TGTGCCTGGAGTCTTGCGGGAGGGCCAAATGAGCAGTTCTTC. Its protein is CAWSLAGGPNEQFF.